This T cell receptor beta chain was retrieved from a study of T cells expressing NK-cell markers. The overall study: Source material for TCR beta repertoires consisted of sorted CD3+CD56+NKG2C+, CD3+CD56+NKG2C- and CD3+CD56-NKG2C+ T cells. Seropositivity for HCMV was found in most of the eight sequenced donors, with one seronegative. Broader study findings: Unclear, still, was the HCMV specificity of the expanded NKG2C+ T cell clones.

TCRdb re-called the 5' RACE reads, yielding one record per CDR3 amino acid sequence without DNA. Its clone listing holds 130,000 to 150,000 distinct CDR3 sequences. CDR1 and CDR2 (germline): SGHVS, FNYEAQ. The CDR3 spans 16 residues. About this clonotype itself: The antigen is not known.

Sequencing was performed on blood T cells: a sorted CD56 or NKG2C T cell subset, CD4+ or CD8+ T cells, or bulk PBMC T cells (not recorded which). The chain employs TRBV7-6 and TRBJ2-1; as DNA is missing, the TRBD2 call by TCRdb cannot be tested. The TCR sequence derives from a man between 18 and 29 years old in good health. The CDR3 reads CASSILAGVVGNEQFF.